The 20 T cell receptor beta chains reported below all come from one sample, sequenced in a study of follicular helper T cells after annual influenza vaccination. The assay was immunoSEQ multiplex PCR, and TCRdb's table has in-frame clones only and misses some. The repertoire consists of roughly 7,700 clones, with approximately 87% occurring once and the leading ten covering 1.5% to 2%. Time point defined: 2014-2015 season, 7 days after vaccination. Sequenced material: CXCR5+ CD38- circulating T follicular helper cells from blood, taken 7 days after influenza vaccination. Subset in this sample: circulating Tfh, non-naive CD4+CXCR5+PD-1+ (ICOS+CD38+ or ICOS-CD38-). Receptor source: an adult who received the influenza vaccine.

V usage is TRBV7-2 and J usage is TRBJ2-7, with 8 bases lining up with TRBD2. Germline CDR1 reads SGHTA; CDR2 reads FQGNSA. The length of the CDR3 is 14 residues. The V segment lost 4 bases and the J segment 4 bases; nucleotides outside the gene matches: 6. Here the CDR3 reads CASSSGGAGYEQYF. The CDR3 DNA reads TGTGCCAGCAGCTCCGGGGGGGCGGGGTACGAGCAGTACTTC.

The chain is built from TRBV15 and TRBJ2-7, with D possibly being TRBD1 or TRBD2 (5 bases each). Looked up from germline, CDR1 is LNHNV and CDR2 is YYDKDF (reference sequence). The CDR3 length is 19 residues. The V gene lost 0 bases and the J gene lost 4 bases, with 25 bases spanning the gap. The CDR3 sequence is CATSREGGAGQLGVYEQYF. The CDR3 nucleotides are TGTGCCACCAGCAGAGAAGGTGGTGCAGGACAACTGGGAGTATACGAGCAGTACTTC.

This clone showed up just once. The rearrangement uses TRBV18 and TRBJ2-2; D is unresolved. CDR3 length: 14 amino acids. V was pared by 5 bases and J by 3 bases, with 10 bases between. Germline loops: CDR1 KGHSH, CDR2 LQKENI. The CDR3 sequence: CASSELGDTGELFF. CDR3 coding DNA: TGTGCCAGCTCAGAACTTGGGGACACCGGGGAGCTGTTTTTT. The full variable domain, its missing parts supplied by reference TRBV18 and TRBJ2-2, is NAGVMQNPRHLVRRRGQEARLRCSPMKGHSHVYWYRQLPEEGLKFMVYLQKENIIDESGMPKERFSAEFPKEGPSILRIQQVVRGDSAAYFCASSELGDTGELFFGEGSRLTVL.

The genes are TRBV7-8 and TRBJ2-5, with TRBD2 matching over 9 bases. V lost 5 bases to trimming and J lost 4 bases; unmatched junction nucleotides: 11. This CDR3 region has 16 residues. Germline assignment: CDR1 SGHVS and CDR2 FQNEAQ. As DNA, the CDR3 is TGTGCCAGCAGCAGAAGCGGGGGGCTCATGGGAGAGACCCAGTACTTC. It codes for CASSRSGGLMGETQYF.

Concerning this clone itself: One junction end disagrees with the germline gene, perhaps due to a read error. The rearrangement uses TRBV28 and TRBJ1-5, with D perhaps TRBD1 (6 bases). Germline V CDR1 and CDR2: MDHEN, SYDVKM. The CDR3 sequence is 11 residues long. CDR3: CASSRGPVRDF. Written as DNA, the CDR3 is TGTGCCAGCAGTCGGGGGCCCGTCCGGGATTTT.

The chain recombines TRBV28 with TRBJ1-3; D is ambiguous. The CDR3 loop spans 15 amino acids. Germline lookup yields CDR1 MDHEN and CDR2 SYDVKM. The germline V and J ends were trimmed by 3 bases and 1 base, with 10 bases remaining between them. CDR3 sequence (DNA): TGTGCCAGCAGTTTGGTAGTCGGTTCTGGAAACACCATATATTTT. This sequence encodes CASSLVVGSGNTIYF.

V usage is TRBV6-7 and J usage is TRBJ1-4, with D tentatively TRBD1 (5 bases). TRBV6-7 is reported as an ORF; its role is uncertain. Trimming cost V 7 bases and J 3 bases, with 15 bases left between them. The CDR3 sequence is 15 residues long. The CDR3 here is CASTARGSANEKLFF. Here the CDR3 DNA reads TGTGCCAGCACCGCCCGGGGCTCGGCTAATGAAAAACTGTTTTTT.

This clone was found once. The genes are TRBV19 and TRBJ1-5; TRBD1 matches 8 bases. Germline V gene lookup returns CDR1 LNHDA and CDR2 SQIVND (reference sequence). This CDR3 has 16 amino acids. V lost 0 bases to trimming and J lost 7 bases; unmatched junction nucleotides: 8. The CDR3 DNA is TGTGCCAGTAGTATAGATAAGGGACAGGTCGGCCAGCCCCAGCATTTT. This sequence encodes CASSIDKGQVGQPQHF.

The genes are TRBV4-1 and TRBJ2-5; tentative D call: TRBD2 (6 bases). The CDR3 runs to 16 residues. V was cut by 0 bases and J by 2 bases, with 13 bases left in between. Germline V gene lookup returns CDR1 MGHRA and CDR2 YSYEKL. The CDR3 spells CASSQEPLAQQETQYF. CDR3 nucleotide sequence: TGCGCCAGCAGCCAAGAACCACTAGCACAACAAGAGACCCAGTACTTC.

The chain carries TRBV5-1 and TRBJ2-3, with TRBD2 identical over 8 bases. Germline CDR1 SGHRS, CDR2 YFSETQ. The V segment lost 4 bases and the J segment 5 bases; nucleotides outside the gene matches: 3. The CDR3 totals 13 residues. The CDR3 sequence: CASSPLAGDTQYF. The CDR3 DNA reads as TGCGCCAGCAGCCCCCTAGCGGGAGATACGCAGTATTTT.

This clone was seen a single time. J is TRBJ2-5 and V is TRBV6-6, with TRBD1 matching 8 bases. J gave up 0 bases and V 6 bases, and 0 bases lay outside the gene matches. Looked up from germline, CDR1 is MNHNY and CDR2 is SVGAGI (reference sequence). This CDR3 has 13 residues. The CDR3 DNA reads as TGTGCCAGCAGGGACAGGGACCAAGAGACCCAGTACTTC. Encoded protein: CASRDRDQETQYF.

This clone has more than one count but fewer than ten. The V and J genes are TRBV7-9 and TRBJ2-7; either TRBD1 or TRBD2 may supply D (5 bases each). CDR1 and CDR2 from the germline V gene are SEHNR and FQNEAQ (reference sequence). The CDR3 is 14 residues long. Trimming took off 1 base at V and 12 bases at J, with 19 bases between the two ends. For the CDR3, the DNA is TGTGCCAGCAGCTTAGGAGACGTCCGGGACGCATCGTACTTC. It translates to CASSLGDVRDASYF. Full variable domain (outside the CDR3, taken from reference TRBV7-9 and TRBJ2-7): DTGVSQNPRHKITKRGQNVTFRCDPISEHNRLYWYRQTLGQGPEFLTYFQNEAQLEKSRLLSDRFSAERPKGSFSTLEIQRTEQGDSAMYLCASSLGDVRDASYFGPGTRLTVT.

The chain has TRBV29-1 and TRBJ2-7; D not resolved. This CDR3 is 12 amino acids long. Germline lookup yields CDR1 SQVTM and CDR2 ANQGSEA. V was clipped by 4 bases and J by 2 bases, with 9 bases between them. CDR3 sequence: CSVGWDPYEQYF. The CDR3 nucleotides are TGCAGCGTTGGCTGGGATCCCTACGAGCAGTACTTC.

This clone was found once. The chain combines TRBV7-2 with TRBJ2-5; D unresolved. The ends were cut back, 1 base at V and 7 bases at J, with 13 bases in the middle. Per the germline V gene, CDR1 is SGHTA and CDR2 is FQGNSA. The CDR3 runs 14 residues. Written as DNA, the CDR3 is TGTGCCAGCAGCTTAGATAGGGCAGGTGGGACCCAGTACTTC. As protein: CASSLDRAGGTQYF.

The gene calls are TRBV9 and TRBJ2-1, with a weak D call TRBD2 (6 bases). V was trimmed by 3 bases and J by 7 bases, leaving 14 bases between them. CDR1 is SGDLS and CDR2 is YYNGEE in the germline V gene. The CDR3 spans 14 residues. The CDR3: CASSGASRGNEQFF. The CDR3 nucleotides read TGTGCCAGCAGCGGGGCCTCGCGGGGTAATGAGCAGTTCTTC.

This clone was counted only a few times. The chain has TRBV13 and TRBJ2-7, with 7 bases fitting TRBD1. Per germline, CDR1 PRHDT and CDR2 FYEKMQ (reference sequence). V shed 5 bases, J shed 1 base, and the junction held 5 bases outside the gene matches. The CDR3 contains 14 residues. The chain's CDR3 is CASSTSTGSYEQYF. CDR3 DNA: TGTGCCAGCAGCACCTCGACAGGGTCCTACGAGCAGTACTTC.

This chain connects TRBV4-3 to TRBJ2-2; D ambiguous. The V end lost 1 base, the J end lost 2 bases, and 8 bases lay between the germline ends. The germline V gene has CDR1 LGHNA and CDR2 YSLEER. The CDR3 length is 15 residues. CDR3 sequence (DNA): TGCGCCAGCAGCCAAGGGGTTATTAACACCGGGGAGCTGTTTTTT. Amino acid sequence: CASSQGVINTGELFF.

CDR3 residues: CASNHPGRDEQFF. CDR3 bases: TGTGCCAGCAACCACCCGGGGAGGGATGAGCAGTTCTTC. This rearrangement joins TRBV11-2 to TRBJ2-1; 7 bases line up with TRBD2. The CDR3 has 13 amino acids. In germline, CDR1 is SGHAT, CDR2 FQNNGV. V lost 7 bases to trimming and J lost 8 bases; unmatched junction nucleotides: 8.

V is TRBV2 and J is TRBJ2-3; D unclear. The CDR3 is 13 amino acids. V lost 6 bases and J lost 6, with 13 bases in between. Germline V gives CDR1 SNHLY, CDR2 FYNNEI. The CDR3 nucleotides are TGTGCCAGCAGCGCCTATTTGGGCGATACGCAGTATTTT. Translating gives CASSAYLGDTQYF.

The chain joins TRBV6-4 to TRBJ2-1; no firm D call. Trimming removed 5 bases from V and 0 bases from J, with 8 bases in between. This CDR3 is built from 14 residues. The germline V gene encodes CDR1 MRHNA and CDR2 SNTAGT. This chain's CDR3 is CASSKDHSYNEQFF. The CDR3 nucleotides read TGTGCCAGCAGTAAGGACCACTCCTACAATGAGCAGTTCTTC.